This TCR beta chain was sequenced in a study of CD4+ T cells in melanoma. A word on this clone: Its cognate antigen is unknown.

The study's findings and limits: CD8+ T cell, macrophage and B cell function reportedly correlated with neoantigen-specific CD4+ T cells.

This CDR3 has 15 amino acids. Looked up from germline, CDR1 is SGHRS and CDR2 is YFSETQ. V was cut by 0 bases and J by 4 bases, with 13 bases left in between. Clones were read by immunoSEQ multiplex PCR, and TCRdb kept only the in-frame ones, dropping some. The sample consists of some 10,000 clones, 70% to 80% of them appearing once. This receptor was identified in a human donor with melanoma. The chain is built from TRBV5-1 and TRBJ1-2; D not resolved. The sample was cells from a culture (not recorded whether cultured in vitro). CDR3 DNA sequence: TGCGCCAGCAGCTTGGCCAGCACCGGGCCCTATGGCTACACCTTC. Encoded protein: CASSLASTGPYGYTF.